The clone carrying this TCR beta chain was seen a handful of times. This sample includes further DNA sequences coding for the same CDR3. Assay: immunoSEQ multiplex PCR; the TCRdb copy retains only in-frame clones and omits some. The table records around 450,000 clones, roughly three quarters of them present only once. The germline CDR1 and CDR2 sequences are SGHRS and YFSETQ. V shed 0 bases, J shed 5 bases, and the junction held 2 bases outside the gene matches. The CDR3 is made up of 16 amino acids. The sample is drawn from a study of shared clonotypes between healthy human individuals. The J gene is TRBJ2-1, the V gene TRBV5-1, with 13 bases aligning to TRBD2. The sample taken for sequencing was PBMCs. The source of this sequence is a woman aged 40 to 55 in good health. Some clones in this sample may be carry-over from other donors' samples. The CDR3 loop is CASSLVGTSGNNEQFF. In nucleotides, the CDR3 is TGCGCCAGCAGCTTGGTCGGGACTAGCGGGAACAATGAGCAGTTCTTC.